The rows below give T cell receptor delta chains drawn from one sample of a study of Vδ1+ human thymocytes. TCRdb re-called the multiplex PCR reads via CATT. The table lists 20,000 to 25,000 delta-chain clones, roughly 29% of them singletons. Sequenced input: Vdelta1+ gamma-delta thymocytes from the thymus. These receptors originate from a boy in the first two years of life who had congenital heart surgery. The CDR3 runs from the conserved cysteine through the conserved F or W. Fields, in order: D gene, V gene, J gene, clone size, CDR3 DNA, CDR3 protein. D genes are given only for firm matches. The listing skips clone size in some rows; elsewhere it reads once, few, many or a size class.

-	TRDV1	TRDJ1	-	TGTGCTCTTGGGGAACTAGTCCCCTCTAGAAAAACCCCAGAAAAACTCATCTTT	CALGELVPSRKTPEKLIF
TRDD3	TRDV1	TRDJ1	-	TGTGCTCTTGGGGAAGGCTCGCATGTCTGGGGGATTCAGCACCCGGAGGGACTCATCTTT	CALGEGSHVWGIQHPEGLIF
-	TRDV1	TRDJ2	few	TGTGCTCTTGGATCTTCCTCACCGAGAATGGACGTCTCTTTGACAGCACAACTCTTCTTT	CALGSSSPRMDVSLTAQLFF
TRDD3	TRDV1	TRDJ1	few	TGTGCTCTTGGGGACCCTTACCTTACGTCAGTGGATCTGGGGGCCGATAAGCTCATCTTT	CALGDPYLTSVDLGADKLIF
-	TRDV1	TRDJ1	few	TGTGCTCTTGGGGACAGTTTCCTACGTGGCGGGGATCCTAGAGGTGTATATAAACTCATCTTT	CALGDSFLRGGDPRGVYKLIF
TRDD3	TRDV1	TRDJ1	medium-sized	TGTGCTCTTGGGGAACGCGGTTCCCCTGGGGGCCAGTACACCGATAAACTCATCTTT	CALGERGSPGGQYTDKLIF
-	TRDV1	TRDJ1	-	TGTGCTCTTCTCCCCTCCCACCACCGGGCGTACACCGATACACTCATCTTT	CALLPSHHRAYTDTLIF
-	TRDV1	TRDJ1	few	TGTGCTCTTGGCGGACCCCAGATGCCAAGGTACACCGATAAACTCATCTTT	CALGGPQMPRYTDKLIF
TRDD3	TRDV1	TRDJ1	-	TGTGCTCTTGGGGAACGCGTCCTTCCTCTTATCCGTACTGGGGGATACGCCGGCGATAAACTCATCTTT	CALGERVLPLIRTGGYAGDKLIF
TRDD3	TRDV1	TRDJ1	-	TGTGCTCTTGGGGATCCTTGTTCTACGTCCTACCTCCTGGGGGATCTTCCGTGCGCTAAACTCATCTTT	CALGDPCSTSYLLGDLPCAKLIF
-	TRDV1	TRDJ1	few	TGTGCTCTTGGGGAGCACCTTCAATGGGTGGGCACCAACACCGATAAACTCATCTTT	CALGEHLQWVGTNTDKLIF
TRDD3	TRDV1	TRDJ1	few	TGTGCTCTTGGGGAATTTCCGACGCGTACTGGGGGTTACGATAAACTCATCTTT	CALGEFPTRTGGYDKLIF
TRDD3	TRDV1	TRDJ1	-	TGTGCTCTTGGGGACCTCTATGTGAAATCTGGCTTACTGGGGGCTCCTATCGGGGATAAACTCATCTTT	CALGDLYVKSGLLGAPIGDKLIF
TRDD3	TRDV1	TRDJ1	-	TGTGCTCTTGGGGATCGGCCTTCCTACTGGGGGATATATCATGTTACCGATAAACTCATCTTT	CALGDRPSYWGIYHVTDKLIF
-	TRDV1	TRDJ1	few	TGTGCTCTTGGGGAGGTACAGGCCTTCCTCACCCACTTGCTTCCCCTGGGGGACAATAAACTCGCCGATAAACTCATCTTT	CALGEVQAFLTHLLPLGDNKLADKLIF
-	TRDV1	TRDJ1	-	TGTGCTCTTGGGGTCCGGCCTTCCTACGCTGGGGGATCCCAAACCGATAAACTCATCTTT	CALGVRPSYAGGSQTDKLIF
TRDD3	TRDV1	TRDJ1	-	TGTGCTCTTGGGGACCCTAGCCCCTTCCGCCTGGTGGGGGATACGACGAGGAAACTCATCTTT	CALGDPSPFRLVGDTTRKLIF
-	TRDV1	TRDJ1	-	TGTGCTCTTGGGGAACCCCCAACCCCCGTCCGGATAAGGAGGTACACCGATAAACTCATCTTT	CALGEPPTPVRIRRYTDKLIF